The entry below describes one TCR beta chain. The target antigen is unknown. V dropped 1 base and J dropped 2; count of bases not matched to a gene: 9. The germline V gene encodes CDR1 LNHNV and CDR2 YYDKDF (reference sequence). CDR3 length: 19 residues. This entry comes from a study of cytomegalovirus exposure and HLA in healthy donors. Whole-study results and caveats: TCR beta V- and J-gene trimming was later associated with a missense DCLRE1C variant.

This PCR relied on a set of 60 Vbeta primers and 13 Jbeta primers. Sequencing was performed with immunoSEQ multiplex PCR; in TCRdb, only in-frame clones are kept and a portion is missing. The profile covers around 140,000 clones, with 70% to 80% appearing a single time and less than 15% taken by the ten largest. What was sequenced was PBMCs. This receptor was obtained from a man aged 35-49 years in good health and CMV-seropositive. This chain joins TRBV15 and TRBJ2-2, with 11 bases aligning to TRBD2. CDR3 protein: CATSRVVLAGGINTGELFF. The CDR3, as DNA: TGTGCCACCAGCAGAGTGGTGCTAGCGGGAGGAATAAACACCGGGGAGCTGTTTTTT.